Described below is a single TCR beta chain sequence and its context. Its antigen remains unknown. This sample was taken from a study of shared clonotypes between healthy human individuals. For the study at large: Each donor contributed plates that comprised three CD4 naive, three CD4 memory, two CD8 naive and one CD8 memory. Study-level findings and limits: Richness estimates generally favored naive over memory subsets. Clonotype sharing across donors was expected to vary with sequencing depth. Shared clonotypes: 4.5% to 5% naive CD4, approximately 3.4% naive CD8, less than 2.5% memory CD4, around 0.4% memory CD8.

CDR1 LNHDA and CDR2 SQIVND come from the germline V gene (reference sequence). The CDR3 loop spans 16 amino acids. Between the trimmed V and J ends, which lost 5 bases and 3 bases, there was a span of 20 bases. Only CD45RO-negative cells positively selected for CCR7 counted as naive CD8 cells, so terminally differentiated effector memory CD45RA+ cells were excluded. Sequencing was performed with immunoSEQ multiplex PCR; in TCRdb, only in-frame clones are kept and a portion is missing. The data contain around 550,000 clones, 85% to 95% of them singletons. Sequenced sample: naive CD8+ T cells sorted from blood. The clonotype was recovered from a woman in her twenties or thirties in good health. The chain recombines TRBV19 with TRBJ2-7; D is perhaps TRBD1 or TRBD2 (5 bases each). The CDR3 reads CASSGNWTRRGYEQYF. Here the CDR3 DNA reads TGTGCCAGTAGTGGGAACTGGACTCGTAGGGGCTACGAGCAGTACTTC.